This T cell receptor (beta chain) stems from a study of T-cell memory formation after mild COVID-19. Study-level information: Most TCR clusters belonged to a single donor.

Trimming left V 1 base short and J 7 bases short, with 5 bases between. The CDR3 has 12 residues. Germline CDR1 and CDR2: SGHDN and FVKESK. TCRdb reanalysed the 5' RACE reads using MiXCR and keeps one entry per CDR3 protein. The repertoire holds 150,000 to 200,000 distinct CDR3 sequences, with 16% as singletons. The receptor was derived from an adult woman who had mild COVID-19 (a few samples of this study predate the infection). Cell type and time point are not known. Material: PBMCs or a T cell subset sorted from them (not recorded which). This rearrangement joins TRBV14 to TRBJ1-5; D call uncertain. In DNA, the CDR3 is TGTGCCAGCAGCCAAGGGCGCCAGCCCCAGCATTTT. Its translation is CASSQGRQPQHF. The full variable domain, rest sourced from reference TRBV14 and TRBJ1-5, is EAGVTQFPSHSVIEKGQTVTLRCDPISGHDNLYWYRRVMGKEIKFLLHFVKESKQDESGMPNNRFLAERTGGTYSTLKVQPAELEDSGVYFCASSQGRQPQHFGDGTRLSIL.